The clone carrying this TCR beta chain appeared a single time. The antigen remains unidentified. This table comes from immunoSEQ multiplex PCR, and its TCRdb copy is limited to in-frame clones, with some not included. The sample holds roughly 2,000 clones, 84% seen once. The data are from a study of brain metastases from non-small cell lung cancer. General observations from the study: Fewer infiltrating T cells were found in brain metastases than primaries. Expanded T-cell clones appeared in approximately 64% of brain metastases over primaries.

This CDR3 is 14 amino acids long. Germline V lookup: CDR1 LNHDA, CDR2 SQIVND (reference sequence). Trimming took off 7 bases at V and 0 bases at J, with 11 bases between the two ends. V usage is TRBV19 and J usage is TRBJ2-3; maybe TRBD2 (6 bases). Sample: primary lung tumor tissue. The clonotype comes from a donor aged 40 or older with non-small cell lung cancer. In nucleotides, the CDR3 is TGTGCCAGTAATCGGGAGTTGAGCACAGATACGCAGTATTTT. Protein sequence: CASNRELSTDTQYF.